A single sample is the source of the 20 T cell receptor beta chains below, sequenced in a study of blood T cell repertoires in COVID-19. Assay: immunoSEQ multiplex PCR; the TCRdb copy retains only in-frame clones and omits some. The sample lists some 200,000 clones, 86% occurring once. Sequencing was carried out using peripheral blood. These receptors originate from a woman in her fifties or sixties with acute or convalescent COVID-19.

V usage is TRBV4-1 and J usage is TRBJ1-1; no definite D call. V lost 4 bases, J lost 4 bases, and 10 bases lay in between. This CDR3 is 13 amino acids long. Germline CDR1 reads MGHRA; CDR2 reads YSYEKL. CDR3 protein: CASSLLGSTEAFF. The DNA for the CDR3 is TGCGCCAGCAGCCTACTGGGGAGCACTGAAGCTTTCTTT.

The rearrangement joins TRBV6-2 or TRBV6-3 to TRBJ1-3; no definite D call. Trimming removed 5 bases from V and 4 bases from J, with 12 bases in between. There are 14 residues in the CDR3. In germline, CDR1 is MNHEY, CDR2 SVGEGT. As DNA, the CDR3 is TGTGCCAGCAGTCCCGTGAGGGCCGGAAACACCATATATTTT. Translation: CASSPVRAGNTIYF.

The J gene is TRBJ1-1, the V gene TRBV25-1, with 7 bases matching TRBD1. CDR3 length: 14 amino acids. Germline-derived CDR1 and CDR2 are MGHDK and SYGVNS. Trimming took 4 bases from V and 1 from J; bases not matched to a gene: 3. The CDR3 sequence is CASSARQGNTEAFF. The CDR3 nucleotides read TGTGCCAGCAGTGCCCGACAGGGGAACACTGAAGCTTTCTTT.

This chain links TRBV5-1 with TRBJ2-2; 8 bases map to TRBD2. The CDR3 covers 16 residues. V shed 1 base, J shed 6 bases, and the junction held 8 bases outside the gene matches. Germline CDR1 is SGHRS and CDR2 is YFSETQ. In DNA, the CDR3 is TGCGCCAGCAGCTTGTCTACGGGAGGGCCTTCCGGGGAGCTGTTTTTT. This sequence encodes CASSLSTGGPSGELFF.

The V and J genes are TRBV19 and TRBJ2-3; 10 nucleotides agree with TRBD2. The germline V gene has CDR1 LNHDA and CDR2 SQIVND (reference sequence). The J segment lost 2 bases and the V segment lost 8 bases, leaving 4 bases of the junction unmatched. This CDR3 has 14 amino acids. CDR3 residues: CASQSGGVTDTQYF. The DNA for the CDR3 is TGTGCCAGTCAAAGCGGGGGGGTCACAGATACGCAGTATTTT.

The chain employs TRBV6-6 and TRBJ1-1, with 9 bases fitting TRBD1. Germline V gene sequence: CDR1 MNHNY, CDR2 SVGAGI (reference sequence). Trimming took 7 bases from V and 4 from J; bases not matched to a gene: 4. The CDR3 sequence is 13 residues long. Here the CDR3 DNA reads TGTGCCAGCAAGGGACAGGGTCTCACTGAAGCTTTCTTT. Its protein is CASKGQGLTEAFF.

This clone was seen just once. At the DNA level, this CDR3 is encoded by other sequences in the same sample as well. The CDR3 loop reads CAWSRDSQETQYF. The CDR3, as DNA: TGTGCCTGGAGTCGGGACAGTCAAGAGACCCAGTACTTC. The chain links TRBV30 to TRBJ2-5, with 7 bases aligning to TRBD1. Germline CDR1 and CDR2: GTSNPN and SVGIG (reference sequence). The V segment lost 2 bases and the J segment 2 bases; nucleotides outside the gene matches: 2. The CDR3 contains 13 residues.

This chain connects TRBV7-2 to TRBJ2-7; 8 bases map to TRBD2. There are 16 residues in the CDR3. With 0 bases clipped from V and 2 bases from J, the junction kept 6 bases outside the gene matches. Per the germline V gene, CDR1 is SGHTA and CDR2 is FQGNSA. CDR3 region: CASSLALSGGAYEQYF. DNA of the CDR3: TGTGCCAGCAGCTTAGCTCTATCGGGGGGGGCCTACGAGCAGTACTTC.

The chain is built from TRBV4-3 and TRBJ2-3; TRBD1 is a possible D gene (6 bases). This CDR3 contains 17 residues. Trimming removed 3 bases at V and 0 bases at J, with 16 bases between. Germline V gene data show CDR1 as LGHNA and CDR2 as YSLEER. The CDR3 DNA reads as TGCGCCAGCAGCCACGGGACATCCACTACTAGCACAGATACGCAGTATTTT. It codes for CASSHGTSTTSTDTQYF.

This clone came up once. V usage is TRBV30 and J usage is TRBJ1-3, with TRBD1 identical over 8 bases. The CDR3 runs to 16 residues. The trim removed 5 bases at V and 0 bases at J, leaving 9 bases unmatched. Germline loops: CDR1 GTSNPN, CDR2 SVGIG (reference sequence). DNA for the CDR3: TGTGCCTGGGACAGGGGAATATCTCGCTCTGGAAACACCATATATTTT. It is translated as CAWDRGISRSGNTIYF.

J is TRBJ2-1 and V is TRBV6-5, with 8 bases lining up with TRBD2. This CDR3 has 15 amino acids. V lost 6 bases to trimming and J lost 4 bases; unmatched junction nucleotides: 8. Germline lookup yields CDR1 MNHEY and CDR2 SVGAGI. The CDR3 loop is CASSRGGPSYNEQFF. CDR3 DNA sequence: TGTGCCAGCAGCCGCGGGGGGCCATCATACAATGAGCAGTTCTTC.

This CDR3 reads CAWRGEWETQYF. CDR3 DNA: TGTGCCTGGAGAGGAGAGTGGGAGACCCAGTACTTC. The chain joins TRBV30 to TRBJ2-5; no firm D call. CDR1 is GTSNPN and CDR2 is SVGIG in the germline V gene (reference sequence). V was pared by 3 bases and J by 5 bases, with 10 bases between. The CDR3 covers 12 residues.

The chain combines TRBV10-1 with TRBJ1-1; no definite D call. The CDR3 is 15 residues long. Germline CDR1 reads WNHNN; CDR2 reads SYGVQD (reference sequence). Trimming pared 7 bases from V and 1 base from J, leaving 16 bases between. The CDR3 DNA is TGCGCCAGCACAGGCCCTCAAAGCAAGAACACTGAAGCTTTCTTT. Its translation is CASTGPQSKNTEAFF.

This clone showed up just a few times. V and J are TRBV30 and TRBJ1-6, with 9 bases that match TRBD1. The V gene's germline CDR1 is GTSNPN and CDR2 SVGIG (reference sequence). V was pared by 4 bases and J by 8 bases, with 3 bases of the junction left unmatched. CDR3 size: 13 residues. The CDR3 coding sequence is TGTGCCTGGATGGACAGGGGCGATTCACCCCTCCACTTT. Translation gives CAWMDRGDSPLHF.

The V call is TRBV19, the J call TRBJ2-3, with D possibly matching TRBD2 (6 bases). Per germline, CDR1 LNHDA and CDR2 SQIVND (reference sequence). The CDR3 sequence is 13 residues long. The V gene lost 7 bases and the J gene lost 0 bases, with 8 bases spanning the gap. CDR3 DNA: TGTGCCAGTATCAGCGGGAGCACAGATACGCAGTATTTT. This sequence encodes CASISGSTDTQYF.

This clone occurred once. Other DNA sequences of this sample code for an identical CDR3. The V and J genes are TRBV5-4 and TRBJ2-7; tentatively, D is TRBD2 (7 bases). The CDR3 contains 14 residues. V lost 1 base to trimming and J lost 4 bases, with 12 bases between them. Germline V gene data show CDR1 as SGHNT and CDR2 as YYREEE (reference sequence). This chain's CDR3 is CASSLRGGPYEQYF. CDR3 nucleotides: TGTGCCAGCAGCTTGCGCGGGGGCCCTTACGAGCAGTACTTC.

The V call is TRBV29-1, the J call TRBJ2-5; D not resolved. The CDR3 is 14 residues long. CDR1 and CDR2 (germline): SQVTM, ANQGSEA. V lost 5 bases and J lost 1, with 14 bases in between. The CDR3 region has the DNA TGCAGCGTTCGGTTTGTGGGCAGCCAAGAGACCCAGTACTTC. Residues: CSVRFVGSQETQYF.

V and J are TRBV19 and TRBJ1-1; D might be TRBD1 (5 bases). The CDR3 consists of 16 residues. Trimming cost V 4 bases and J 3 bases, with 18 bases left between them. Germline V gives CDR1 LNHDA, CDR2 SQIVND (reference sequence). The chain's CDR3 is CASSTLGRGAYTEAFF. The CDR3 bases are TGTGCCAGTAGTACGCTCGGGAGGGGAGCATACACTGAAGCTTTCTTT.

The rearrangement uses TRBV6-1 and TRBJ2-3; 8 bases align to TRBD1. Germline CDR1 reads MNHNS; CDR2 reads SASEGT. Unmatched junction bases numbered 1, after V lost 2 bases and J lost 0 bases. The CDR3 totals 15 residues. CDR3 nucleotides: TGTGCCAGCAGTGAAAACAGGGGGAGCACAGATACGCAGTATTTT. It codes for CASSENRGSTDTQYF.

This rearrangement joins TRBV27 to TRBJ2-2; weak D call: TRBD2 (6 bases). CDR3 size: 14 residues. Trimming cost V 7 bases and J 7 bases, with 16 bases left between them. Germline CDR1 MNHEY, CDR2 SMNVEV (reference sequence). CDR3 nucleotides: TGTGCCAGCACCTGGGCGGGGTTGGGCGGGGAGCTGTTTTTT. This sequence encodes CASTWAGLGGELFF.